One and the same sample provided the 30 T cell receptor beta chains below, sequenced in a study of vaccination effects on CD4 cells after COVID-19. Before any sequencing was done, the ViraFEST assay used viral peptide pools to expand antigen-specific CD4+ T cells. Once cultured for around 11 days, the cells underwent separation to obtain CD4+ T cells. Recipients of the vaccine had no prior SARS-CoV-2 infection and negative nucleocapsid antibodies. Repertoires were generated with immunoSEQ multiplex PCR, while TCRdb's copy carries only in-frame clones and drops some. The sample gives some 77,000 clones, roughly 72% of which show up once; roughly 4% is in the top ten. No antigen is known for these receptors. This material consisted of CD4+ T cells from PBMCs cultured with HCoV-OC43 spike peptides, taken before COVID-19 vaccination. The subset here: HCoV-OC43 spike overlapping peptide pool stimulation. All receptors derive from a human donor who received a COVID-19 vaccine.

This clone was counted only a few times. This rearrangement joins TRBV10-3 to TRBJ1-1; 11 bases agree with TRBD1. CDR1 and CDR2 (germline): ENHRY, SYGVKD. The V segment lost 6 bases and the J segment 8 bases; nucleotides outside the gene matches: 5. CDR3 length: 13 residues. Here the CDR3 DNA reads TGTGCCATCAGCCGGGACAGGGGGGAGGAAGCTTTCTTT. Translated: CAISRDRGEEAFF.

The rearrangement joins TRBV6-5 to TRBJ1-4, with D perhaps matching TRBD1 (6 bases). The germline V gene has CDR1 MNHEY and CDR2 SVGAGI. This CDR3 has 14 amino acids. Trimming took 8 bases from V and 6 from J, leaving 16 bases between them. In nucleotides, the CDR3 is TGTGCCAGCCTATCCGTGGGGGCCGATGAAAAACTGTTTTTT. The encoded protein is CASLSVGADEKLFF.

The chain carries TRBV5-4 and TRBJ1-2; D uncertain. Trimming cost V 4 bases and J 5 bases, with 18 bases left between them. Per the germline V gene, CDR1 is SGHNT and CDR2 is YYREEE (reference sequence). The CDR3 is 15 amino acids. The CDR3 is CASSDTSGNRYGYTF. Written as DNA, the CDR3 is TGTGCCAGCAGCGACACCTCCGGGAACAGATATGGCTACACCTTC.

The chain recombines TRBV9 with TRBJ2-6; D is unresolved. V was clipped by 7 bases and J by 1 base, with 3 bases between them. This CDR3 region has 12 residues. Germline V gives CDR1 SGDLS, CDR2 YYNGEE. CDR3 coding DNA: TGTGCCAGCCGTTCTGGGGCCAACGTCCTGACTTTC. It codes for CASRSGANVLTF.

The gene calls are TRBV6-4 and TRBJ1-5; D is ambiguous. Trimming removed 3 bases at V and 0 bases at J, with 9 bases between. Germline CDR1 and CDR2: MRHNA and SNTAGT. The CDR3 totals 15 residues. This CDR3 reads CASSENLHSNQPQHF. The CDR3 DNA sequence: TGTGCCAGCAGTGAGAACCTCCATAGCAATCAGCCCCAGCATTTT.

The J gene is TRBJ1-2, the V gene TRBV4-1, with 7 bases fitting TRBD1. Germline loops: CDR1 MGHRA, CDR2 YSYEKL. The J segment lost 2 bases and the V segment lost 0 bases, leaving 15 bases of the junction unmatched. The CDR3 has 19 residues. The CDR3 DNA is TGCGCCAGCAGCCAAGAACATAACAGGGGATCGTTCGGAAACTATGGCTACACCTTC. Translation: CASSQEHNRGSFGNYGYTF.

The chain couples TRBV5-1 to TRBJ2-1; a weak D match, TRBD1 (5 bases). Germline V gives CDR1 SGHRS, CDR2 YFSETQ. Trimming pared 4 bases from V and 5 bases from J, leaving 13 bases between. The CDR3 length is 14 residues. CDR3 region: CASSLVSGNNEQFF. For the CDR3, the DNA is TGCGCCAGCAGCCTGGTATCAGGGAACAATGAGCAGTTCTTC.

Here the CDR3 reads CASREAGSFYNEQFF. The DNA for the CDR3 is TGTGCCAGCAGAGAAGCGGGGAGTTTCTACAATGAGCAGTTCTTC. This chain uses TRBV28 with TRBJ2-1; 7 bases map to TRBD2. This CDR3 contains 15 residues. Trimming at V came to 6 bases and at J to 3 bases, leaving 8 bases not matched to a gene. The germline CDR1 and CDR2 sequences are MDHEN and SYDVKM.

The chain carries TRBV29-1 and TRBJ2-5, with a tentative D call TRBD1 (6 bases). Trimming removed 6 bases from V and 2 bases from J, with 10 bases in between. In germline, CDR1 is SQVTM, CDR2 ANQGSEA. This CDR3 contains 12 residues. The CDR3 protein is CSVKDSQETQYF. The CDR3 DNA sequence: TGCAGCGTCAAGGACAGTCAAGAGACCCAGTACTTC.

This chain connects TRBV6-5 to TRBJ1-1; no clear D gene. V lost 4 bases and J 0 bases, leaving 9 bases between the germline ends. Germline V lookup: CDR1 MNHEY, CDR2 SVGAGI. The CDR3 consists of 14 residues. CDR3 nucleotide sequence: TGTGCCAGCAGTTTCGCAGCCTTGAACACTGAAGCTTTCTTT. Its translation is CASSFAALNTEAFF.

The V gene is TRBV18, the J gene TRBJ1-1, with a possible D match to TRBD1 (6 bases). Looked up from germline, CDR1 is KGHSH and CDR2 is LQKENI. V was trimmed by 6 bases and J by 5 bases, leaving 19 bases between them. The CDR3 has 15 residues. CDR3 coding DNA: TGTGCCAGCTCCTATCGTCCAGGGGTAAAAACTGAAGCTTTCTTT. This gives the protein CASSYRPGVKTEAFF.

The J gene is TRBJ1-5, the V gene TRBV4-1; the match to TRBD1 covers 11 bases. This CDR3 region has 15 residues. Germline CDR1 reads MGHRA; CDR2 reads YSYEKL. V trimming: 4 bases; J trimming: 7 bases; junction bases outside the gene matches: 6. CDR3 nucleotides: TGCGCCAGCAGCCGGGGACAGGGGGGATTCCAGCCCCAGCATTTT. Protein: CASSRGQGGFQPQHF.

This clone was seen a single time. J is TRBJ2-7 and V is TRBV5-1; D unresolved. The V and J ends lost 0 bases and 0 bases respectively, with 4 bases between them. Germline-derived CDR1 and CDR2 are SGHRS and YFSETQ. This CDR3 region has 13 residues. The CDR3 sequence is CASSLDGSYEQYV. CDR3 nucleotide sequence: TGCGCCAGCAGCTTGGATGGCTCCTACGAGCAGTACGTC.

The chain combines TRBV28 with TRBJ2-2, with TRBD2 as a possible D gene (5 bases). Looked up from germline, CDR1 is MDHEN and CDR2 is SYDVKM. V gave up 3 bases and J gave up 6 bases, with 17 bases separating them. CDR3 length: 16 residues. The CDR3 nucleotides read TGTGCCAGCAGTTTTTTGGCGGGCGGGCTCTCCGGGGAGCTGTTTTTT. Protein sequence: CASSFLAGGLSGELFF. The complete variable domain, with remaining parts taken from reference TRBV28 and TRBJ2-2, reads DVKVTQSSRYLVKRTGEKVFLECVQDMDHENMFWYRQDPGLGLRLIYFSYDVKMKEKGDIPEGYSVSREKKERFSLILESASTNQTSMYLCASSFLAGGLSGELFFGEGSRLTVL.

V gene TRBV5-5 combines with J gene TRBJ2-5; no reliable D call. With 5 bases removed from V and 0 bases from J, the gap between germline ends came to 14 bases. This CDR3 comprises 15 residues. Per the germline V gene, CDR1 is SGHKS and CDR2 is YYEKEE (reference sequence). CDR3 protein: CASSRGSPDQETQYF. CDR3 nucleotides: TGTGCCAGCAGTCGTGGGTCCCCGGACCAAGAGACCCAGTACTTC.

The chain carries TRBV12-3 or TRBV12-4 and TRBJ1-2; perhaps TRBD1 as D (6 bases). There are 13 residues in the CDR3. Trimming took off 6 bases at V and 8 bases at J, with 16 bases between the two ends. CDR3 nucleotide sequence: TGTGCCAGCAGGACAGGTGGGGGTCTCGGCTACACCTTC. It yields the protein CASRTGGGLGYTF.

This rearrangement joins TRBV5-1 to TRBJ2-1, with a weak D call TRBD2 (5 bases). Germline values: CDR1 SGHRS, CDR2 YFSETQ. The CDR3 covers 16 residues. V lost 0 bases and J 2 bases, leaving 12 bases between the germline ends. As DNA, the CDR3 is TGCGCCAGCAGCTTGGCGAGCGGCAATACCTACAATGAGCAGTTCTTC. It yields the protein CASSLASGNTYNEQFF.

V gene TRBV18 combines with J gene TRBJ1-4; 7 bases match TRBD1. V gave up 4 bases and J gave up 8 bases; unmatched junction bases: 7. This CDR3 is built from 14 residues. From germline, CDR1 is KGHSH and CDR2 LQKENI. The CDR3 loop is CASSLRQGDEKLFF. CDR3 in DNA: TGTGCCAGCTCACTTCGACAGGGCGACGAAAAACTGTTTTTT.

The CDR3 DNA sequence: TGTGCCAGCAGTATGGAGAGAAAGCCCCAGCATTTT. It is translated as CASSMERKPQHF. The chain couples TRBV12-3 or TRBV12-4 to TRBJ1-5, with unresolved D. The ends were cut back, 5 bases at V and 8 bases at J, with 10 bases in the middle. CDR3 length: 12 residues.

The chain links TRBV5-1 to TRBJ1-5; 11 bases line up with TRBD1. Losses at the gene ends were 4 bases for V and 5 bases for J; bases not matched to a gene: 2. The CDR3 contains 14 residues. Germline assignment: CDR1 SGHRS and CDR2 YFSETQ. The CDR3 region is CASSPGQGDQPQHF. The CDR3 bases are TGCGCCAGCAGCCCGGGACAGGGGGATCAGCCCCAGCATTTT.

The rearrangement joins TRBV3-1 (or the pseudogene TRBV3-2) to TRBJ1-3; 7 nucleotides line up with TRBD1. Germline values: CDR1 LGHDT, CDR2 YNNKEL (reference sequence). V lost 7 bases to trimming and J lost 4 bases; unmatched junction nucleotides: 7. The CDR3 is 14 amino acids. The CDR3 region has the DNA TGTGCCAGCACCCTAAGACAGGGAGGAAACACCATATATTTT. Translating it yields CASTLRQGGNTIYF.

V gene TRBV9 combines with J gene TRBJ2-3; 8 nucleotides agree with TRBD2. CDR3 size: 15 residues. The trim removed 2 bases at V and 1 base at J, leaving 3 bases unmatched. CDR1 is SGDLS, CDR2 YYNGEE, per germline. The CDR3 DNA is TGTGCCAGCAGCGTTGGAGCGGGGGGCACAGATACGCAGTATTTT. This gives the protein CASSVGAGGTDTQYF.

The chain employs TRBV14 and TRBJ1-1; a weak D match, TRBD1 (6 bases). V dropped 4 bases and J dropped 3 bases, with 15 bases sitting between them. The CDR3 sequence is 15 residues long. CDR1 is SGHDN, CDR2 FVKESK, per germline. CDR3 coding DNA: TGTGCCAGCAGCCCCCGGGCCAGGGGAGACACTGAAGCTTTCTTT. Translating gives CASSPRARGDTEAFF. The variable domain in full, completed from reference TRBV14 and TRBJ1-1, reads EAGVTQFPSHSVIEKGQTVTLRCDPISGHDNLYWYRRVMGKEIKFLLHFVKESKQDESGMPNNRFLAERTGGTYSTLKVQPAELEDSGVYFCASSPRARGDTEAFFGQGTRLTVV.

The V and J genes are TRBV18 and TRBJ1-3, with a weak D call TRBD1 (6 bases). The CDR3 runs to 15 residues. CDR1 and CDR2 (germline): KGHSH, LQKENI. V lost 3 bases and J 0 bases, leaving 9 bases between the germline ends. In nucleotides, the CDR3 is TGTGCCAGCTCACCGAGGACAGACTCTGGAAACACCATATATTTT. This gives the protein CASSPRTDSGNTIYF.

This clone came up once. This chain connects TRBV19 to TRBJ1-5; tentative D call: TRBD1 (6 bases). This CDR3 comprises 16 residues. The V gene's germline CDR1 is LNHDA and CDR2 SQIVND (reference sequence). V was clipped by 4 bases and J by 2 bases, with 15 bases between them. The CDR3 is CASSSETGRGNQPQHF. CDR3 bases: TGTGCCAGTAGTAGCGAGACAGGTCGTGGCAATCAGCCCCAGCATTTT.

V usage is TRBV5-1 and J usage is TRBJ2-3; D unclear. Germline CDR1 SGHRS, CDR2 YFSETQ. The CDR3 consists of 16 residues. V lost 0 bases and J lost 3, with 14 bases in between. The CDR3 DNA reads as TGCGCCAGCAGCTTGGTGCTGGGATTGCGGACAGATACGCAGTATTTT. This sequence encodes CASSLVLGLRTDTQYF.

V and J are TRBV7-2 and TRBJ2-4; 9 bases line up with TRBD2. Looked up from germline, CDR1 is SGHTA and CDR2 is FQGNSA. The CDR3 is made up of 13 amino acids. The trim removed 3 bases at V and 7 bases at J, leaving 1 base unmatched. The DNA for the CDR3 is TGTGCCAGCAGCTTGCTAGCGGGGAACATTCAGTACTTC. Translating it yields CASSLLAGNIQYF.

This chain joins TRBV9 and TRBJ2-3; tentative D call: TRBD1 (6 bases). CDR3 size: 16 residues. V gave up 4 bases and J gave up 0 bases, with 15 bases separating them. Germline assignment: CDR1 SGDLS and CDR2 YYNGEE. DNA for the CDR3: TGTGCCAGCAGCCCCCGAGCAGGGGCTAGCACAGATACGCAGTATTTT. Translating gives CASSPRAGASTDTQYF.

The chain links TRBV6-1 to TRBJ2-3; perhaps TRBD2 as D (5 bases). V shed 3 bases and J shed 4 bases, with 11 bases lying between them. The CDR3 length is 14 residues. CDR1 is MNHNS and CDR2 is SASEGT in the germline V gene. The CDR3 nucleotides read TGTGCCAGCAGTGAGGATCCGGGGTCAGATACGCAGTATTTT. Its protein product is CASSEDPGSDTQYF.

The genes are TRBV2 and TRBJ2-5; D is ambiguous. V lost 6 bases to trimming and J lost 6 bases, with 14 bases between them. Germline-derived CDR1 and CDR2 are SNHLY and FYNNEI. The CDR3 is made up of 13 amino acids. CDR3 amino acids: CASSDNIRKTQYF. Here the CDR3 DNA reads TGTGCCAGCAGCGATAATATTAGGAAGACCCAGTACTTC. The full variable domain, completed using reference TRBV2 and TRBJ2-5, is EPEVTQTPSHQVTQMGQEVILRCVPISNHLYFYWYRQILGQKVEFLVSFYNNEISEKSEIFDDQFSVERPDGSNFTLKIRSTKLEDSAMYFCASSDNIRKTQYFGPGTRLLVL.